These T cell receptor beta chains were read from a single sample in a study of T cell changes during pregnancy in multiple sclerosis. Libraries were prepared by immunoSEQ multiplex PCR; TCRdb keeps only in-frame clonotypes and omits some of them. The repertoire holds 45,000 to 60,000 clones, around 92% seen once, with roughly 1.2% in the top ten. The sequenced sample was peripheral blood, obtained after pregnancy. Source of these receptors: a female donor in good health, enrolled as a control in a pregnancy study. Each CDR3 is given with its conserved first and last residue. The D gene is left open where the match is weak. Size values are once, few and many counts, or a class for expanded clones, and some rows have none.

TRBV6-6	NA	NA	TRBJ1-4	CATAWGLNEKLFF	TGTGCCACGGCCTGGGGCCTTAATGAAAAACTGTTTTTT
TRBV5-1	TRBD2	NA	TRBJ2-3	CASSLAGGPGSTDTQYF	TGCGCCAGCAGTTTAGCGGGGGGGCCGGGTAGCACAGATACGCAGTATTTT
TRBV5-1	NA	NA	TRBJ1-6	CASSPGVGGSDSPLHF	TGCGCCAGCAGCCCGGGGGTCGGGGGAAGCGATTCACCCCTCCACTTT
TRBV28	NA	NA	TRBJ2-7	CASRGYEQYF	TGTGCCAGCCGGGGATACGAGCAGTACTTC
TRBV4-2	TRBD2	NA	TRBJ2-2	CASSQREWTSDTGELFF	TGTGCCAGCAGCCAACGTGAGTGGACTAGCGACACCGGGGAGCTGTTTTTT
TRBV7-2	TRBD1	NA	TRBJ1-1	CASSLAARTGVEAFF	TGTGCCAGCAGCTTAGCAGCCCGGACAGGGGTTGAAGCTTTCTTT
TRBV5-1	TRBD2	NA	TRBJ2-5	CASSAAGTREETQYF	TGCGCCAGCAGCGCAGCCGGGACTAGAGAGGAGACCCAGTACTTC
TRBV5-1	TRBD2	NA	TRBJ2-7	CASSFQAGASYEQYF	TGCGCCAGCAGCTTTCAAGCGGGGGCATCCTACGAGCAGTACTTC
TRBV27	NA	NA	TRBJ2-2	CASSLIKGNGELFF	TGTGCCAGCAGTTTAATAAAGGGGAACGGGGAGCTGTTTTTT
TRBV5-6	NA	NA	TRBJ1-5	CASSLERGNQPQHF	TGTGCCAGCAGCTTGGAGAGGGGCAATCAGCCCCAGCATTTT
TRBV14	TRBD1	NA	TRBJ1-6	CASSQVPGQGAMNSPLHF	TGTGCCAGCAGCCAAGTCCCGGGACAGGGGGCGATGAATTCACCCCTCCACTTT
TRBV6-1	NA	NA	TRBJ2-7	CASSVPGFPTPYEQYF	TGTGCCAGCAGTGTACCGGGATTCCCTACGCCGTACGAGCAGTACTTC
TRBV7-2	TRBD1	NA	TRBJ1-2	CASSLDRAYGYTF	TGTGCCAGCAGCCTCGACAGGGCCTATGGCTACACCTTC
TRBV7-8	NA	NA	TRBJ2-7	CASSSPGSIHQQYF	TGTGCCAGCAGCTCCCCGGGATCGATACATCAGCAGTACTTC
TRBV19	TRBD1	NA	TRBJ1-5	CASSTGGSRGQPQHF	TGTGCCAGTAGCACAGGGGGTAGCCGAGGGCAGCCCCAGCATTTT
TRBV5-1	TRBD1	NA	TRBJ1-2	CASSTSGTGEDGYTF	TGCGCCAGCAGCACCTCCGGGACAGGGGAGGACGGCTACACCTTC
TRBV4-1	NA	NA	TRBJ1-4	CASSFLWGQTNEKLFF	NA
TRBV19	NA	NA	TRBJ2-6	CASTRRGTGLSSGANVLTF	TGTGCCAGTACTCGGAGGGGAACGGGGCTGAGCTCTGGGGCCAACGTCCTGACTTTC
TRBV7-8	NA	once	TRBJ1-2	CASSARDFYGYTF	TGTGCCAGCAGCGCCCGGGACTTCTATGGCTACACCTTC
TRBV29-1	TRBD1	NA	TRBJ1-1	CSVATGGFEAFF	TGCAGTGTTGCGACAGGGGGATTTGAAGCTTTCTTT
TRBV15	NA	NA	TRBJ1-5	CATSTTGGPQPQHF	TGTGCCACCAGCACCACGGGGGGGCCTCAGCCCCAGCATTTT
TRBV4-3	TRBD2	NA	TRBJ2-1	CASSRRTTLAGGLDEQFF	TGCGCCAGCAGCCGCCGAACCACTCTAGCGGGAGGATTGGATGAGCAGTTCTTC
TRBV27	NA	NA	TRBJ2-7	CASRTKPTRTGTYEQYF	TGTGCCAGCAGAACTAAACCCACTCGTACAGGGACCTACGAGCAGTACTTC
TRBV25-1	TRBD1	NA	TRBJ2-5	CASGDRGRETQYF	TGTGCCAGCGGTGACAGGGGGCGAGAGACCCAGTACTTC
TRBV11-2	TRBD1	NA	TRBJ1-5	CASSFGTDLRQPQHF	TGTGCCAGCAGCTTCGGGACAGATCTTCGACAGCCCCAGCATTTT
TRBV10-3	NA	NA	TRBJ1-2	CAIKGVLYGYTF	TGTGCCATCAAGGGGGTACTCTATGGCTACACCTTC
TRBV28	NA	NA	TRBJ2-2	CAAGSTANTGELFF	TGTGCTGCAGGAAGCACCGCGAACACCGGGGAGCTGTTTTTT
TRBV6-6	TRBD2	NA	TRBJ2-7	CASSPAGDGSYEQYF	TGTGCCAGCAGTCCAGCGGGAGATGGGTCCTACGAGCAGTACTTC
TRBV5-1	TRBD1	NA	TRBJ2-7	CASSFQGAVYEQYF	TGCGCCAGCAGCTTTCAGGGGGCGGTCTACGAGCAGTACTTC
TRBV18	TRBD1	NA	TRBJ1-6	CASHKPGTEDNSPLHF	TGTGCCAGCCATAAACCCGGGACAGAAGATAATTCACCCCTCCACTTT
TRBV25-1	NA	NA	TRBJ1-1	CASSEWEGVGTEAFF	TGTGCCAGCAGTGAATGGGAGGGGGTGGGCACTGAAGCTTTCTTT
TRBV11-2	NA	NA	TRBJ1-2	CASSKDTYYGYTF	TGTGCCAGCAGCAAGGACACCTACTATGGCTACACCTTC
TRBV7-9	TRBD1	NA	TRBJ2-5	CADRDSQETQYF	TGTGCCGATCGGGACAGCCAAGAGACCCAGTACTTC
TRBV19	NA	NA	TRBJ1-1	CASSLTGTEAFF	TGTGCCAGTAGTCTCACGGGGACTGAAGCTTTCTTT
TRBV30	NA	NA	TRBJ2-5	CAWSVLVGIQETQYF	TGTGCCTGGAGTGTACTAGTGGGGATACAAGAGACCCAGTACTTC
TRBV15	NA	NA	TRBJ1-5	CATSRDREGGQPQHF	TGTGCCACCAGCAGAGATAGGGAGGGCGGACAGCCCCAGCATTTT
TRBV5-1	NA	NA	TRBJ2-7	CASSLEGVEQYF	TGCGCCAGCAGCTTGGAAGGGGTCGAGCAGTACTTC
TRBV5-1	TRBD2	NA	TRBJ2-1	CASSPPTSGSRDEQFF	TGCGCCAGCAGCCCGCCCACTAGCGGGAGTAGAGATGAGCAGTTCTTC
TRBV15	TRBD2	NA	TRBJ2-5	CATSRGGRKETQYF	TGTGCCACCAGCAGGGGCGGGAGGAAGGAGACCCAGTACTTC